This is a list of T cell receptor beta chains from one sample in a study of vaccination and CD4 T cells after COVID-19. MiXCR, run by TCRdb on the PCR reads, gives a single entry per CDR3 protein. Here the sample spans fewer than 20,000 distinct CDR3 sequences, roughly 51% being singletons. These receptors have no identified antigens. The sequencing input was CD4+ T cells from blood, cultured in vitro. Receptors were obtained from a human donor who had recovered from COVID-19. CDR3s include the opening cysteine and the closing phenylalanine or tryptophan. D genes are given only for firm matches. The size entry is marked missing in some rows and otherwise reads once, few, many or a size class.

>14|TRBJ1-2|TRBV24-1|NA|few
TGTGCCACCGGGAGCGCAGCTTTTAACTATGGCTACACCTTC
CATGSAAFNYGYTF
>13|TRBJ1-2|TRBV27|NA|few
TGTGCCAGCGGACAGCCCGGGGTCCGCGGCTACACCTTC
CASGQPGVRGYTF
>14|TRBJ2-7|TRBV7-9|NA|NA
TGTGCCAGCAGCTCCCCCCTAGATCCCTACGAGCAGTACTTC
CASSSPLDPYEQYF
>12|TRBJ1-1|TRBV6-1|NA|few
TGTGCCAGCAGTCCTACGGACAGAGGAGCTTTCTTT
CASSPTDRGAFF
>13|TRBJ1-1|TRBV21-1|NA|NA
TGTGCCAGCAGGGGAAAGGGGAGCGCTGAAGCTTTCTTT
CASRGKGSAEAFF
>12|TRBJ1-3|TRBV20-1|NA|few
TGCAGTGCAAAGAGCTCTGGAAACACCATATATTTT
CSAKSSGNTIYF
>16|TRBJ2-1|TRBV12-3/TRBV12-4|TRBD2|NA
TGTGCCAGCAGTACCTCTGGCGGGAGGCGTTACAATGAGCAGTTCTTC
CASSTSGGRRYNEQFF
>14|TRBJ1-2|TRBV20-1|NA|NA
TGCAGTGCTAGAGTGGGGGGCGCTAGTCGTGGCTACACCTTC
CSARVGGASRGYTF
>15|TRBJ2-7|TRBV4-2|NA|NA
TGTGCCAGCAGCCAAGAAGGGTCCTTCTCCTACGAGCAGTACTTC
CASSQEGSFSYEQYF
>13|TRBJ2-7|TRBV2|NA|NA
TGTGCCAGCACTAGGCCTATCTCCCCTCTCCCGTACTTC
CASTRPISPLPYF
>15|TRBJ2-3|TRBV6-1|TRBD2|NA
TGTGCCAGCAAGCGGGCGGGAGCTCTGGGGGATACGCAGTATTTT
CASKRAGALGDTQYF